The 10 T cell receptor beta chains below come from one sample, sequenced in a study of shared clonotypes between healthy human individuals (dated by TCRdb to 2018 to 2021). Library creation used the immunoSEQ multiplex PCR assay. TCRdb retrieved this table from immuneACCESS and kept in-frame rearrangements only. Not all clones are present; in checked studies, unresolved V genes account for under half, and no reason is known for the remainder. The sample table lists hundreds of thousands of clones, around four fifths of them with a count of one. The ten largest clones take up around 1.7% of the sample. Sequencing was done on a sample of memory CD4+ T cells sorted from blood. Interpreted using the paper, the cell subset or site label stands for: CD45RA-negative fraction. The receptors shown here come from a woman aged 30 to 39 in good health.

The rearrangement links TRBV7-2 to TRBJ2-5, with TRBD2 matching over 12 bases. Trimming took 5 bases from V and 5 from J; bases not matched to a gene: 9. Per germline, CDR1 SGHTA and CDR2 FQGNSA. The CDR3 has 16 residues. CDR3 region: CASSPRLAGEGETQYF. As DNA, the CDR3 is TGTGCCAGCAGCCCACGACTAGCGGGAGAGGGGGAGACCCAGTACTTC.

This chain uses TRBV29-1 with TRBJ1-4; TRBD1 might be the D (6 bases). The CDR3 contains 11 residues. Trimming left V 5 bases short and J 8 bases short, with 9 bases between. Germline V gives CDR1 SQVTM, CDR2 ANQGSEA. The DNA for the CDR3 is TGCAGCGTTATAAGGGGGGAAAAACTGTTTTTT. It yields the protein CSVIRGEKLFF.

This clone turned up a few times. The chain has TRBV4-1 and TRBJ2-2; D is uncertain. V shed 2 bases and J shed 7 bases, with 5 bases lying between them. The CDR3 totals 12 residues. Germline values: CDR1 MGHRA, CDR2 YSYEKL. As DNA, the CDR3 is TGCGCCAGCAGCCAAAGGAACGGGGAGCTGTTTTTT. Translating gives CASSQRNGELFF.

The chain recombines TRBV18 with TRBJ1-5, with 10 bases fitting TRBD1. CDR1 is KGHSH and CDR2 is LQKENI in the germline V gene. CDR3 length: 15 amino acids. With V trimmed by 4 bases and J by 4 bases, 4 bases remained unmatched. CDR3 amino acids: CASSQTGQGNQPQHF. Written as DNA, the CDR3 is TGTGCCAGCTCACAAACGGGACAGGGGAATCAGCCCCAGCATTTT.

This chain joins TRBV11-2 and TRBJ2-3, with TRBD2 matching 7 bases. With V trimmed by 1 base and J by 8 bases, 6 bases remained unmatched. The germline V gene encodes CDR1 SGHAT and CDR2 FQNNGV. The CDR3 has 14 residues. CDR3 loop: CASSLGLSSGTQYF. For the CDR3, the DNA is TGTGCCAGCAGCTTAGGGCTGTCTAGCGGTACGCAGTATTTT.

The chain is built from TRBV28 and TRBJ1-3, with D tentatively TRBD1 (5 bases). This CDR3 comprises 13 residues. Trimming took 5 bases from V and 4 from J, leaving 9 bases between them. Germline assignment: CDR1 MDHEN and CDR2 SYDVKM. CDR3 DNA: TGTGCCAGCAGTGAGGGGACGGGAAACACCATATATTTT. This sequence encodes CASSEGTGNTIYF.

The V and J genes are TRBV2 and TRBJ2-5; tentative D call: TRBD2 (7 bases). CDR3 length equals 13 residues. From germline, CDR1 is SNHLY and CDR2 FYNNEI. V was cut by 8 bases and J by 4 bases, with 14 bases left in between. The CDR3 bases are TGTGCCAGCGCGGGGGAGGGGGGAGAGACCCAGTACTTC. This encodes CASAGEGGETQYF.

Ten or more counts support this clone. CDR3 sequence: CATSRDRGQFEQYF. The CDR3 region has the DNA TGTGCCACCAGCAGGGACAGGGGGCAGTTCGAGCAGTACTTC. The chain couples TRBV15 to TRBJ2-7, with TRBD1 identical over 11 bases. Germline V CDR1 and CDR2: LNHNV, YYDKDF (reference sequence). This CDR3 contains 14 residues. V gave up 3 bases and J gave up 6 bases; unmatched junction bases: 4.

V usage is TRBV6-6 and J usage is TRBJ2-3, with D hard to call. Trimming shortened V by 5 bases and J by 12 bases, and 15 bases separated the two germline ends. CDR1 is MNHNY and CDR2 is SVGAGI in the germline V gene (reference sequence). The CDR3 extends over 12 amino acids. In nucleotides, the CDR3 is TGTGCCAGCAGTCTCCAGGACGAGTCCCAGTATTTT. It translates to CASSLQDESQYF.

This clone was counted only a few times. The chain combines TRBV27 with TRBJ2-1; 11 nucleotides line up with TRBD2. CDR3 size: 16 residues. Germline V gene sequence: CDR1 MNHEY, CDR2 SMNVEV (reference sequence). V shed 7 bases, J shed 1 base, and the junction held 6 bases outside the gene matches. The CDR3 spells CASTLLAGDSYNEQFF. CDR3 DNA sequence: TGTGCCAGCACCCTACTAGCGGGGGATTCCTACAATGAGCAGTTCTTC.